The following is a T cell receptor (beta chain) sequence with its context. Antigen: not known. The data were taken from a study of cytomegalovirus exposure and HLA in healthy donors. The germline V gene encodes CDR1 MNHEY and CDR2 SMNVEV (reference sequence). This CDR3 is 15 amino acids long. Trimming at V came to 6 bases and at J to 0 bases, leaving 6 bases not matched to a gene. Study-level findings and limits: 150 to 200 TCR beta chains were listed as cytomegalovirus-associated. According to a subsequent analysis, TCR clusters identified in the first cohort showed a tendency to co-occur across the 120 or so validation repertoires.

The assay was immunoSEQ multiplex PCR, and TCRdb's table has in-frame clones only and misses some. The sample yields around 150,000 clones, roughly 90% seen once. Sequences were obtained from PBMCs. The chain couples TRBV27 to TRBJ2-7; 9 nucleotides agree with TRBD1. This TCR was sampled from a woman aged 25 to 45 in good health and CMV-seronegative. The CDR3 region is CASRSDRGSSYEQYF. The CDR3 DNA reads as TGTGCCAGCAGATCGGACAGGGGCAGCTCCTACGAGCAGTACTTC.